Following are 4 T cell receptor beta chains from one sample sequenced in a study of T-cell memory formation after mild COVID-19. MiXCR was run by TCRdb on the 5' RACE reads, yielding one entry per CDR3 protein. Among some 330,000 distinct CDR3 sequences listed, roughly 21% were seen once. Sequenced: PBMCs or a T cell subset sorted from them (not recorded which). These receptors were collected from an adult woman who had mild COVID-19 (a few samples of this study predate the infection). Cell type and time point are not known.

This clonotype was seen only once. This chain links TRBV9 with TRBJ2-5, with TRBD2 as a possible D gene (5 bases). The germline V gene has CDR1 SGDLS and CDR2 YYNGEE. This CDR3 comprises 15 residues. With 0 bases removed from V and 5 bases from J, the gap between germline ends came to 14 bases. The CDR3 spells CASSVAGGAWETQYF. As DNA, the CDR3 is TGTGCCAGCAGCGTAGCTGGAGGAGCGTGGGAGACCCAGTACTTC.

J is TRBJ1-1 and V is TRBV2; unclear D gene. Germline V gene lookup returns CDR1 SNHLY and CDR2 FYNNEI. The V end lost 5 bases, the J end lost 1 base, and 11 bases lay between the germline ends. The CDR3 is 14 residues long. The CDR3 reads CASSHGRANTEAFF. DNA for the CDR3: TGTGCCAGCAGTCATGGACGGGCGAACACTGAAGCTTTCTTT.

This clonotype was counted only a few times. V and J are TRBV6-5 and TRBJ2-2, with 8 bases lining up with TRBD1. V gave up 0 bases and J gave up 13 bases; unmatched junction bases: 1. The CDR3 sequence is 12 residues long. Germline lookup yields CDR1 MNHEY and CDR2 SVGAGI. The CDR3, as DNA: TGTGCCAGCAGTTACTCCAGGGGGCGGCTGTTTTTT. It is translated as CASSYSRGRLFF.

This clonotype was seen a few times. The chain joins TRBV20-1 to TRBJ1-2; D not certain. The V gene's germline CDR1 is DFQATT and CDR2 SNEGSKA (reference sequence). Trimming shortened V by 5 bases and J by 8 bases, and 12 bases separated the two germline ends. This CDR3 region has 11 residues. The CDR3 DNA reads TGCAGTGCTCCTCAGGACTGGGGCTACACCTTC. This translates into CSAPQDWGYTF.